This TCR beta chain was recorded in a study of control samples from healthy donors and cancer patients. Data came from immunoSEQ multiplex PCR; TCRdb stores just in-frame clones and leaves some out. The table records about 40,000 clones, 92% of them present only once. From germline, CDR1 is LNHNV and CDR2 YYDKDF (reference sequence). Trimming removed 5 bases from V and 4 bases from J, with 20 bases in between. This CDR3 has 17 residues. This clonotype was obtained from a woman between 45 and 65 years old in good health. The material sequenced was blood. V and J are TRBV15 and TRBJ2-2; TRBD1 might be the D (5 bases). This CDR3 is CATSPQGRPPSTGELFF. The CDR3 coding sequence is TGTGCCACCAGCCCCCAGGGCAGGCCACCTAGCACCGGGGAGCTGTTTTTT.